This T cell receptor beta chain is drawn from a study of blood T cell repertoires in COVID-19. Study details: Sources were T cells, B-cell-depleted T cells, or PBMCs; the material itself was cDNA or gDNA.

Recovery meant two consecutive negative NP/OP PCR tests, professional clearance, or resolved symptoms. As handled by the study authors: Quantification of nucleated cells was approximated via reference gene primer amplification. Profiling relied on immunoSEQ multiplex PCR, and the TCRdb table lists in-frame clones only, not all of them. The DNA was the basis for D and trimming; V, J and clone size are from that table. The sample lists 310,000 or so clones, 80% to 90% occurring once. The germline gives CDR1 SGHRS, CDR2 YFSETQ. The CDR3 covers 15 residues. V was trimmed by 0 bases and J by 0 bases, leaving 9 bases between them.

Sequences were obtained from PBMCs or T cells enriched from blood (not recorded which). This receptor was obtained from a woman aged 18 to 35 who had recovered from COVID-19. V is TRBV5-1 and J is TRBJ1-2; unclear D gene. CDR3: CASSLAMTANYGYTF. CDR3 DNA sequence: TGCGCCAGCAGCTTGGCAATGACTGCTAACTATGGCTACACCTTC.